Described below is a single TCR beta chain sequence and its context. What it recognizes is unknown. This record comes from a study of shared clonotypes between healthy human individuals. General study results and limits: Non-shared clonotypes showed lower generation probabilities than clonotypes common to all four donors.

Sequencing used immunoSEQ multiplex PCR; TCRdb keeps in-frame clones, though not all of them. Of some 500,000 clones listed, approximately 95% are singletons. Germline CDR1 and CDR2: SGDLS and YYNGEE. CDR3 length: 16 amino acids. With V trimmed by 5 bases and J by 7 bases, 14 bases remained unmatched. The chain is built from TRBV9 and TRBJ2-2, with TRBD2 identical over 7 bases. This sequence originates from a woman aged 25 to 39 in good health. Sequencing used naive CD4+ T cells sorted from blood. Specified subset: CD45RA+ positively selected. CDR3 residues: CASRFDEGTKNGELFF. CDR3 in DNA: TGTGCCAGCAGATTCGACGAGGGGACTAAAAACGGGGAGCTGTTTTTT.